This record looks at one T cell receptor beta chain sequence and its context. Its antigen is not known. The record originates from a study of radiotherapy plus CTLA-4 blockade in lung cancer. Across the study: About a sixth of enrolled patients responded objectively, and roughly 31% had disease control. Study outcomes and limitations: Some TCR clones had been derived from tumors. These clones expanded in peripheral blood after radiotherapy plus ipilimumab.

Per germline, CDR1 MDHEN and CDR2 SYDVKM. The CDR3 totals 15 residues. J gave up 8 bases and V 1 base, and 8 bases lay outside the gene matches. Clones were sequenced by immunoSEQ multiplex PCR, and TCRdb holds only the in-frame ones, with some missing. The sample yields some 110,000 clones, about four fifths seen once. Participants had chemo-refractory metastatic non-small-cell lung cancer and were treated with focal radiation plus ipilimumab CTLA-4 blockade. The specimen comprised peripheral blood, sampled from a patient treated with radiotherapy plus ipilimumab. The TCR was taken from a human donor with non-small cell lung cancer who had a partial response to radiotherapy plus ipilimumab. The chain combines TRBV28 with TRBJ2-1, with 7 nucleotides matching TRBD2. In DNA form, the CDR3 reads TGTGCCAGCAGTTTATCTTGGACTAGAAGCGATGAGCAGTTCTTC. As protein: CASSLSWTRSDEQFF. The entire variable domain, with the rest obtained from reference TRBV28 and TRBJ2-1, is as follows: DVKVTQSSRYLVKRTGEKVFLECVQDMDHENMFWYRQDPGLGLRLIYFSYDVKMKEKGDIPEGYSVSREKKERFSLILESASTNQTSMYLCASSLSWTRSDEQFFGPGTRLTVL.